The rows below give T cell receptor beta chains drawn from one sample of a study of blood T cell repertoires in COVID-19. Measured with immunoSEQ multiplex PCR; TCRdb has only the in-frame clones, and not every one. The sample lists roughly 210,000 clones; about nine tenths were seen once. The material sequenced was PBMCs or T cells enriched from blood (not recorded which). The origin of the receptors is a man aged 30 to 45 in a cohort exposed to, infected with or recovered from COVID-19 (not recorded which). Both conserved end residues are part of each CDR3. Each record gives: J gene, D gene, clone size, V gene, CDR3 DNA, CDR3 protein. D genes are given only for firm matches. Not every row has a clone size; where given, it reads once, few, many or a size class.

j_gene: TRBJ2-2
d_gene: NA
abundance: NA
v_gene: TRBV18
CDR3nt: TGTGCCAGCTCACGGGGACAAGCCGGGGAGCTGTTTTTT
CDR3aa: CASSRGQAGELFF

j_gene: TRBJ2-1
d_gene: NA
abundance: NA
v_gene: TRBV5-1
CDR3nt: TGCGCCAGCAGCTTGGAAGGGGGAGGGCCCTACAATGAGCAGTTCTTC
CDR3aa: CASSLEGGGPYNEQFF

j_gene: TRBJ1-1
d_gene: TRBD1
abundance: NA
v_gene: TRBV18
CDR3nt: TGTGCCAGCTCACCGTGGACAGGGGCGATGAACACTGAAGCTTTCTTT
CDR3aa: CASSPWTGAMNTEAFF

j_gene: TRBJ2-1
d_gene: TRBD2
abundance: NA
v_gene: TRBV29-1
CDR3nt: TGCAGCGTTGATTCTAGCGGCCTCTACAATGAGCAGTTCTTC
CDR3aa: CSVDSSGLYNEQFF

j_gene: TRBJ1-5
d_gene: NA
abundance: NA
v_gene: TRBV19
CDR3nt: TGTGCCAGTAGTCTCCTCAGGACAGTGCGGGGCAATCAGCCCCAGCATTTT
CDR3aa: CASSLLRTVRGNQPQHF

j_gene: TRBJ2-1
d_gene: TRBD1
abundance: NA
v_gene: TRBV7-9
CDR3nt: TGTGCCAGCAGCTCGGACAGGGAATTCGACAATGAGCAGTTCTTC
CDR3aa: CASSSDREFDNEQFF

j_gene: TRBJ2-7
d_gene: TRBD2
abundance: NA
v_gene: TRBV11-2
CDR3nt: TGTGCCAGCAGCCGGGAACTAGCGGGGTCGTCCTACGAGCAGTACTTC
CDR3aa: CASSRELAGSSYEQYF

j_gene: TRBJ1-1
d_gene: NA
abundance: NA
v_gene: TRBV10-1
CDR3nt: TGCGCCACGATCGTGACAGTTTCTGACACTGAAGCTTTCTTT
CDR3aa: CATIVTVSDTEAFF

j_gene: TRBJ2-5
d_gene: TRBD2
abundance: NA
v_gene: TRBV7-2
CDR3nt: TGTGCCAGCAGCTTTCGGACTAGCGGCTTTGGTGTCACCCAGTACTTC
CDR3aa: CASSFRTSGFGVTQYF

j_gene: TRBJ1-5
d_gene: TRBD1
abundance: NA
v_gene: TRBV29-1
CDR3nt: TGCAGCGTTATTACAGGGGGATCGGGGCAGCCCCAGCATTTT
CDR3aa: CSVITGGSGQPQHF

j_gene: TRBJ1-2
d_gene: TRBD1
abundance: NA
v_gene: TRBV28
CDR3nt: TGTGCCAGCAGTCCTACCCACGGGACAGGGACTTATGGCTACACCTTC
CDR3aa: CASSPTHGTGTYGYTF

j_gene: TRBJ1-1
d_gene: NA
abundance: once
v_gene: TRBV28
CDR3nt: TGTGCCAGCACCTCGGCGGGAAGGACTGAAGCTTTCTTT
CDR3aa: CASTSAGRTEAFF

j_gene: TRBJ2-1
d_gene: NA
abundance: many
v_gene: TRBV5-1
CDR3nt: TGCGCCAGCAGCATCGACAGAGCTATTGGGGTTTACAATGAGCAGTTCTTC
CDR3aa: CASSIDRAIGVYNEQFF

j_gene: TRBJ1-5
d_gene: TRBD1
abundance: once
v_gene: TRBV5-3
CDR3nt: TGTGCCAGAAGCCCACGGGGGACAGGGCGCAATCAGCCCCAGCATTTT
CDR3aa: CARSPRGTGRNQPQHF

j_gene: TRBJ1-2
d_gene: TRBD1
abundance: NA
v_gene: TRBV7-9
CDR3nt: TGTGCCAGCAGCCCGACCCCTGACAGGGGAAGAGGCTACACCTTC
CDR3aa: CASSPTPDRGRGYTF

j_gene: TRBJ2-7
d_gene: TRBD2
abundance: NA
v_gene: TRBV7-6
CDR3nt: TGTGCCAGCAGCCCGCAGGACGCGGGAGATGGGGAGCAGTACTTC
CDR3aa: CASSPQDAGDGEQYF

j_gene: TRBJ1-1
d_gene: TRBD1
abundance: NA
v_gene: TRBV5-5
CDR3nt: TGTGCCAGCAGCCTACGGACAGGGCTGGGCACTGAAGCTTTCTTT
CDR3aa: CASSLRTGLGTEAFF

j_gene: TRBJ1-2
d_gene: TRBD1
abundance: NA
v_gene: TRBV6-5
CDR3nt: TGTGCCAGCAGTCCTCGACAGGGTCATAGCCTCTTC
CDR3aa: CASSPRQGHSLF

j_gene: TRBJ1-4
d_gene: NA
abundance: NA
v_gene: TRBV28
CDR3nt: TGTGCCAGCAGTCGACTTGAAACGGGAGTAAATGAAAAACTGTTTTTT
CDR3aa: CASSRLETGVNEKLFF

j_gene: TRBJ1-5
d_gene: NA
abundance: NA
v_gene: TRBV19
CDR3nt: TGTGCCAGTACCCAGGGAGGAGATCAGCCCCAGCATTTT
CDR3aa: CASTQGGDQPQHF

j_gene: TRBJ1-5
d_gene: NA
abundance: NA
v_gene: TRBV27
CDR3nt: TGTGCCAGCAGTTTATCGGGAGGCGTGATCAATCAGCCCCAGCATTTT
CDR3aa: CASSLSGGVINQPQHF

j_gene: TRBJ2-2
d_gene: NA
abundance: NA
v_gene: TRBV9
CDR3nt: TGTGCCAGCAGCGGCGGCCGCGAACGGGGCACCGGGGAGCTGTTTTTT
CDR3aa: CASSGGRERGTGELFF

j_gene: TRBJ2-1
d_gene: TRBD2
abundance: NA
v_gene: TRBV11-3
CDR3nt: TGTGCCAGCAGCTTAGTAACTAGCGGGAGGGCGAAATCCATTTGCGATGAGCAGTTCTTC
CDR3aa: CASSLVTSGRAKSICDEQFF

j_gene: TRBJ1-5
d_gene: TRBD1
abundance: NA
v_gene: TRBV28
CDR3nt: TGTGCCAGCAGTCCCGCGAGGGGGACAGTCTACAATCAGCCCCAGCATTTT
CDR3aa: CASSPARGTVYNQPQHF

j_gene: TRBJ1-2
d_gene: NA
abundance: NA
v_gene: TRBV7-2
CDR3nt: TGTGCCAGCAGCTTCCTACAGGGTGGAGCTGGCTACACCTTC
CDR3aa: CASSFLQGGAGYTF

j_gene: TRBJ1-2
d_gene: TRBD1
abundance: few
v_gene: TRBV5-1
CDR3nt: TGCGCCAGCAGCTTTTCCCCGGACAGGGGGGACTATGGCTACACCTTC
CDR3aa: CASSFSPDRGDYGYTF

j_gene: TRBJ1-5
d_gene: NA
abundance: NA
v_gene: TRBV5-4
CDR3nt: TGTGCCAGCAGCTTGGGGGCAGGGGCGGATCAGCCCCAGCATTTT
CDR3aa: CASSLGAGADQPQHF

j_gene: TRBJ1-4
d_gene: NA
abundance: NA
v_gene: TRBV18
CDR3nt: TGTGCCAGCTCAGGGACTCGCAATGAAAAACTGTTTTTT
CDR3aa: CASSGTRNEKLFF

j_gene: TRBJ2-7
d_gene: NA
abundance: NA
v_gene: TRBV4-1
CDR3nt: TGCGCCAGCAGCCAAGATTGGGGCCCCTACGAGCAGTACTTC
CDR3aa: CASSQDWGPYEQYF

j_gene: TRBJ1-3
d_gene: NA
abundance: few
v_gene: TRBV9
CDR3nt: TGTGCCAGCAGCACTGGGGGACTCAGCTCTGGAAACACCATATATTTT
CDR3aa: CASSTGGLSSGNTIYF

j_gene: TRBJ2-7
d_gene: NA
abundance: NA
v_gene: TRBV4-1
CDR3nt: TGCGCCAGCAGCCAATGGGGAGAAGATCCCACCTACGAGCAGTACTTC
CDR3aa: CASSQWGEDPTYEQYF

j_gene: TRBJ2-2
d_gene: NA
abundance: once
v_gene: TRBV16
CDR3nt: TGTGCCAGCAGCCAATCGGGTCAGGGCACCGGGGAGCTGTTTTTT
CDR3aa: CASSQSGQGTGELFF

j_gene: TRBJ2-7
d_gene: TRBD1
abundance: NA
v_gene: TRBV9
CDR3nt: TGTGCCAGCAGCGTAGCGGGGACAGGGGCGGGGGGGCAGTACTTC
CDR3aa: CASSVAGTGAGGQYF

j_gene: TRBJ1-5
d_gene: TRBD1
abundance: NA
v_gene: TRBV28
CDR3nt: TGTGCCAGCAGCCTCAGGGGGCAGCCCCAGCATTTT
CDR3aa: CASSLRGQPQHF

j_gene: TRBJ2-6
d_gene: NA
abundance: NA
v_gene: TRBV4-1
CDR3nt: TGCGCCAGCAGCCGGCGGGACCCCCTACGAGGCTCTGGGGCCAACGTCCTGACTTTC
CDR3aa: CASSRRDPLRGSGANVLTF

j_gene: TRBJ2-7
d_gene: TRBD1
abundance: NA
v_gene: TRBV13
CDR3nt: TGTGCCAGCAGCCCGCCAGGGGGCATAGTCAATAACGAGCAGTACTTC
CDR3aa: CASSPPGGIVNNEQYF

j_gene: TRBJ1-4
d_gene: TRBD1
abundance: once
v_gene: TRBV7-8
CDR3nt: TGTGCCAGCAGCTTGCCGGGGACAGGGAAACTGTTTTTT
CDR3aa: CASSLPGTGKLFF

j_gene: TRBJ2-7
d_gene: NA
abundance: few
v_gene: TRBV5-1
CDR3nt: TGCGCCAGCAGCTCCACCACAGGCTCCTACGAGCAGTACTTC
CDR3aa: CASSSTTGSYEQYF

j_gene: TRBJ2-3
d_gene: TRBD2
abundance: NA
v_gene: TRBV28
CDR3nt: TGTGCCAGCAGTCTTCCACTAGGGAGGGCGTCAGATACGCAGTATTTT
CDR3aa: CASSLPLGRASDTQYF

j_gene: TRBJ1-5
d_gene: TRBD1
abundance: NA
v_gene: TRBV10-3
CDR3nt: TGTGCCATCAGTGCTGACAGGGTTGGAAATCAGCCCCAGCATTTT
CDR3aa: CAISADRVGNQPQHF

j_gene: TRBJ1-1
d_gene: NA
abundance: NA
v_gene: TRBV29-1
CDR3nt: TGCAGCGTTCTTATGAACACTGAAGCTTTCTTT
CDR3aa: CSVLMNTEAFF

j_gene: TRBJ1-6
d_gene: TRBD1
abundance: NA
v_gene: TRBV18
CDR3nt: TGTGCCAGCTCACGGGACAGCGTAAATTCACCCCTCCACTTT
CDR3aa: CASSRDSVNSPLHF

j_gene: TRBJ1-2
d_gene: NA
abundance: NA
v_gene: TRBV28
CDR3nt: TGTGCCAGCAGTCCAGGGGTCTATGGCTACACCTTC
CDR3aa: CASSPGVYGYTF

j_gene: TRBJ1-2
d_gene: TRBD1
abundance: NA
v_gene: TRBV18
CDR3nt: TGTGCCAGCTCACCGGACAGGATGAGCGGCTACACCTTC
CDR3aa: CASSPDRMSGYTF

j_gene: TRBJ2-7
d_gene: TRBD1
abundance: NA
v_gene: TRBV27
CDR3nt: TGTGCCAGCAGTTATACCGGGGACAGCACCTACGAGCAGTACTTC
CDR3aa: CASSYTGDSTYEQYF

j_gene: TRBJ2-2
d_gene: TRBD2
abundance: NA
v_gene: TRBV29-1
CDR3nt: TGCAGCGTTGAAGGGCCAGGGAGGGCCGGGGAGCTGTTTTTT
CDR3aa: CSVEGPGRAGELFF

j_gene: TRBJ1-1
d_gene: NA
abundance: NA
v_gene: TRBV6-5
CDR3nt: NA
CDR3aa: CASSYVGTGSTFF

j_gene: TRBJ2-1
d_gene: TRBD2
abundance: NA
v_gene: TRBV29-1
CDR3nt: TGCAGCGCGGGCGGCGGGAGACGGCGCAATGAGCAGTTCTTC
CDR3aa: CSAGGGRRRNEQFF

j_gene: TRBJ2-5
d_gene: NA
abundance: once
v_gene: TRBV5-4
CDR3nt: TGTGCCAGCAGCTTCGAGGGCTTGCGGCAAGAGACCCAGTACTTC
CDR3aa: CASSFEGLRQETQYF

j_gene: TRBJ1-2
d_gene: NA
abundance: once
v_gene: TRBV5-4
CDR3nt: TGTGCCAGCAGCCCAGAGAGGGTAGCCGGTGGTGGCTACACCTTC
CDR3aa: CASSPERVAGGGYTF

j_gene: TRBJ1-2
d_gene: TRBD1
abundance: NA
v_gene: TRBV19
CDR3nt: TGTGCCAGCAATAGTGGTAGGACAGGGAGATATGGCTACACCTTC
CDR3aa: CASNSGRTGRYGYTF

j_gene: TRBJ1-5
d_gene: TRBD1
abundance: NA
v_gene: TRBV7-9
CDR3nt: TGTGCCAGCAGCCGGGAGTTAGGGGGCGCGGGAAAACAGCCCCAGCATTTT
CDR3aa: CASSRELGGAGKQPQHF

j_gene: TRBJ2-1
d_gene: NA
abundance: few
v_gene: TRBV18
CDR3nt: TGTGCCAGCTCACCTTCGGCCAGCGGTTACTACAATGAGCAGTTCTTC
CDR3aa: CASSPSASGYYNEQFF

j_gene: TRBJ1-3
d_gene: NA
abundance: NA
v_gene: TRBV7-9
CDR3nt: TGTGCCAGCGAACAGGGAACCTCTGGAAACACCATATATTTT
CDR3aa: CASEQGTSGNTIYF